These 6 T cell receptor beta chains share one sample of origin, sequenced in a study of T cell responses to AZD1222 COVID-19 vaccine. Sequencing used immunoSEQ multiplex PCR; TCRdb keeps in-frame clones, though not all of them. The repertoire holds roughly 140,000 clones, with approximately 90% as singletons. The starting material was peripheral blood, obtained on day 0 of AZD1222 vaccination. These receptors all come from an adult in good health.

The gene calls are TRBV6-5 and TRBJ1-6; D is ambiguous. V was trimmed by 7 bases and J by 7 bases, leaving 17 bases between them. From germline, CDR1 is MNHEY and CDR2 SVGAGI. CDR3 size: 15 residues. In nucleotides, the CDR3 is TGTGCCAGCATGCCACCCGGCAGAGTCAATTCACCCCTCCACTTT. This encodes CASMPPGRVNSPLHF.

The chain employs TRBV19 and TRBJ2-3; 11 nucleotides align to TRBD2. V was clipped by 7 bases and J by 2 bases; unmatched bases: 5. CDR1 and CDR2 from the germline V gene are LNHDA and SQIVND (reference sequence). This CDR3 has 15 amino acids. The CDR3 DNA is TGTGCCAGTACCCTTAGCGGGAGGGACACAGATACGCAGTATTTT. This encodes CASTLSGRDTDTQYF.

The J gene is TRBJ2-7, the V gene TRBV6-5; 11 nucleotides agree with TRBD2. Germline trimming cut 10 bases from V and 2 bases from J; bases unmatched to any gene: 10. Germline V gene lookup returns CDR1 MNHEY and CDR2 SVGAGI. The CDR3 runs 15 residues. The CDR3 region has the DNA TGTGCCACCTCTACGGGTAGCGGGAGGGCCTACGAGCAGTACTTC. As protein: CATSTGSGRAYEQYF.

The chain employs TRBV7-9 and TRBJ1-2; a possible D gene is TRBD1 (5 bases). The CDR3 runs to 15 residues. Per the germline V gene, CDR1 is SEHNR and CDR2 is FQNEAQ (reference sequence). The ends were cut back, 2 bases at V and 7 bases at J, with 17 bases in the middle. The CDR3 sequence: CASSLLLGTALGYTF. CDR3 nucleotides: TGTGCCAGCAGCTTATTACTCGGGACGGCGCTTGGCTACACCTTC.

J is TRBJ1-1 and V is TRBV29-1; 7 bases map to TRBD1. Trimming took 7 bases from V and 5 from J; bases not matched to a gene: 13. Germline CDR1 and CDR2: SQVTM and ANQGSEA. CDR3 length: 14 amino acids. CDR3 loop: CSALLGGLGTEAFF. The CDR3 DNA sequence: TGCAGCGCCCTGCTAGGGGGCCTCGGGACTGAAGCTTTCTTT.

The gene calls are TRBV10-1 and TRBJ2-5; D is perhaps TRBD1 (6 bases). This CDR3 is 11 amino acids long. In germline, CDR1 is WNHNN, CDR2 SYGVQD (reference sequence). The CDR3 coding sequence is TGCGCGAGGAGATGGGCAGGGGCCCAGTACTTC. Its protein product is CARRWAGAQYF.